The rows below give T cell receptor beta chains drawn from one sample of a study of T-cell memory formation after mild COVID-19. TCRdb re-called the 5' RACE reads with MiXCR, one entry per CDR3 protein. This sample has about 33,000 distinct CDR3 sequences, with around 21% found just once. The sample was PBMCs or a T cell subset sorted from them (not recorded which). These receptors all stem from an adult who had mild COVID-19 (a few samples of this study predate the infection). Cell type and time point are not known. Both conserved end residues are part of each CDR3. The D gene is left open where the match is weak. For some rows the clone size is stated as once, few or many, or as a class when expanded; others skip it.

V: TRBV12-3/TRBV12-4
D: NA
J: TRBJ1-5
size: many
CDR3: CASSLVVSNQPQHF
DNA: TGTGCCAGCAGTTTAGTAGTTAGCAATCAGCCCCAGCATTTT

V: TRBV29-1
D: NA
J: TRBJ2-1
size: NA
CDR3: CSVGRARAGNEQFF
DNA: TGCAGCGTTGGGAGAGCCAGGGCAGGCAATGAGCAGTTCTTC

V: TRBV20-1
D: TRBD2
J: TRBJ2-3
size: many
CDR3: CSARDLPSGGEADTQYF
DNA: TGCAGTGCTAGAGATCTGCCTAGCGGGGGGGAGGCAGATACGCAGTATTTT

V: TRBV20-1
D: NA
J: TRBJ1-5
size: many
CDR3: CSARGQVPGPYSSQPQHF
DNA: TGCAGTGCTAGAGGACAGGTACCAGGGCCCTATTCATCTCAGCCCCAGCATTTT

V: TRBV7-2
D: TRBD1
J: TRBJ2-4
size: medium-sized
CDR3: CASSSGGNIQYF
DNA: TGTGCCAGCAGTTCAGGGGGCAACATTCAGTACTTC

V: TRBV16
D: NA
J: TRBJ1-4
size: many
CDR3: CASSFAGMNEKLFF
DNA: TGTGCCAGCAGCTTCGCAGGGATGAATGAAAAACTGTTTTTT

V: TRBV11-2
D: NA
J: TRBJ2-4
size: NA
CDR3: CASSLGLLAKNIQYF
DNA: TGTGCCAGCAGCCTGGGTTTATTGGCCAAAAACATTCAGTACTTC

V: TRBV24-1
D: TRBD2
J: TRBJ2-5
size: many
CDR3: CATSDSLAQEAGVVRRETQYF
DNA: TGTGCCACCAGTGATTCGTTGGCCCAGGAAGCGGGAGTAGTAAGAAGAGAGACCCAGTACTTC

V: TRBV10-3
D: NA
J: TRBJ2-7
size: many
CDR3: CAISESNGQAYEQYF
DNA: TGTGCCATCAGTGAGTCGAACGGTCAGGCCTACGAGCAGTACTTC

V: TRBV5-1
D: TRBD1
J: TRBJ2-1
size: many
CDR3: CASSPTGTGHEQFF
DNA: TGCGCCAGCAGCCCCACCGGGACAGGGCATGAGCAGTTCTTC

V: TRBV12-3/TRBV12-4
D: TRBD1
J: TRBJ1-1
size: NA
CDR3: CASIPYDRAGGRNTEAFF
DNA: TGTGCCAGCATTCCATACGACAGGGCTGGCGGGAGGAACACTGAAGCTTTCTTT

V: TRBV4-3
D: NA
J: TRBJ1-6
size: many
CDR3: CASSQDKGTPLHF
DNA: TGCGCCAGCAGCCAAGATAAGGGGACACCCCTCCACTTT

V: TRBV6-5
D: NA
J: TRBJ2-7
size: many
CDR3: CASSYSTGSRVYEQYF
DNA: TGTGCCAGCAGTTACTCAACGGGGAGTCGAGTCTACGAGCAGTACTTC

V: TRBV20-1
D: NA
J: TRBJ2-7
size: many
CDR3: CSARSIVGSYEQYF
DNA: TGCAGTGCTAGATCCATCGTAGGGTCCTACGAGCAGTACTTC

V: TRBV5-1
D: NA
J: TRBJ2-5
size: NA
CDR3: CASSLVGFQETQYF
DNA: TGCGCCAGCAGCTTAGTCGGCTTCCAAGAGACCCAGTACTTC

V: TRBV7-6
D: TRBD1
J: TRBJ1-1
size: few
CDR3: CASSLGQGETEAFF
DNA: TGTGCCAGCAGCTTAGGACAGGGGGAGACTGAAGCTTTCTTT

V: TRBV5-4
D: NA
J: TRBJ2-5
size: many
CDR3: CASSLKGQETQYF
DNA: TGTGCCAGCAGCTTAAAAGGCCAAGAGACCCAGTACTTC

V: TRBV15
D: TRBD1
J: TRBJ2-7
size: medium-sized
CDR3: CATSRDVWQGASMYF
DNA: TGTGCCACCAGCAGAGATGTATGGCAGGGGGCGTCTATGTACTTC

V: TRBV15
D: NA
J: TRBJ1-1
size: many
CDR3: CATSRGRRLANTEAFF
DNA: TGTGCCACCAGCAGGGGCCGGAGGTTGGCGAACACTGAAGCTTTCTTT

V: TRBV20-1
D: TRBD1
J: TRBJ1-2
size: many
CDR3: CSARGPRQGADGYTF
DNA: TGCAGTGCTAGAGGTCCTCGGCAGGGGGCAGATGGCTACACCTTC

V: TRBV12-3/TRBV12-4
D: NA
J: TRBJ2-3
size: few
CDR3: CASSSRLGDTQYF
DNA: TGTGCCAGCAGCAGTCGTCTTGGGGATACGCAGTATTTT

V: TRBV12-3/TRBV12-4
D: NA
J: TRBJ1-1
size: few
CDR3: CASSTTGWGTEAFF
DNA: TGTGCCAGCAGTACAACAGGGTGGGGCACTGAAGCTTTCTTT

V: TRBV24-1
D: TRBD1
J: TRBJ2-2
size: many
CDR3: CATSELGTGRTGELFF
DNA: TGTGCCACCAGTGAACTGGGGACAGGGAGGACCGGGGAGCTGTTTTTT

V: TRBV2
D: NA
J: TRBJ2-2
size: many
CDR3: CASRVAGRDAVGGELFF
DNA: TGTGCCAGCAGGGTGGCGGGACGCGATGCAGTTGGGGGGGAGCTGTTTTTT

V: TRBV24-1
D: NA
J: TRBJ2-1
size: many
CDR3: CATSMGPPNNEQFF
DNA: TGTGCCACCTCGATGGGACCCCCCAACAATGAGCAGTTCTTC

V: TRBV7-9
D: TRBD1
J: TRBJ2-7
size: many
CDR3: CASSLAGQGSEQYF
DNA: TGTGCCAGCAGCTTAGCGGGACAGGGGAGCGAGCAGTACTTC

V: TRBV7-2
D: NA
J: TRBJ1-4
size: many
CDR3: CASSLRAGTNEKLFF
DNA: TGTGCCAGCAGCTTAAGGGCAGGCACTAATGAAAAACTGTTTTTT

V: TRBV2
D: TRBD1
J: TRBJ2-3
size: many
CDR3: CASKGQTLLSTDTQYF
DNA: TGTGCCAGCAAGGGACAGACACTACTTAGCACAGATACGCAGTATTTT

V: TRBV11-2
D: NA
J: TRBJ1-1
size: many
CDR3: CASSLPPSGVNTEAFF
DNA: TGTGCCAGCAGCTTACCTCCGTCTGGGGTGAACACTGAAGCTTTCTTT

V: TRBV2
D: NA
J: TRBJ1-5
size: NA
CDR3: CASSEFPPAGASQPQHF
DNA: TGTGCCAGCAGTGAATTCCCCCCGGCAGGGGCTAGCCAGCCCCAGCATTTT

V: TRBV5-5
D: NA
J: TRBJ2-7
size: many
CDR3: CASSLDSGLLSHEQYF
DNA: TGTGCCAGCAGCTTGGATTCGGGACTCCTGAGCCACGAGCAGTACTTC

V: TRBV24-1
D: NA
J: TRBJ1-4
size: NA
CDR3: CATSGHGNPRKLFF
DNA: TGTGCCACCAGTGGACACGGAAACCCAAGAAAACTGTTTTTT

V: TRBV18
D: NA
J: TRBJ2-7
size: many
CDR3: CASSGDTGVYEQYF
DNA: TGTGCCAGCTCTGGGGATACAGGAGTCTACGAGCAGTACTTC

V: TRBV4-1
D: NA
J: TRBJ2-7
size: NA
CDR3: CASSQEGFYEQYF
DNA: TGCGCCAGCAGCCAAGAAGGATTTTACGAGCAGTACTTC

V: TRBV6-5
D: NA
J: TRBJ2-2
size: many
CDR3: CASRAQVDPGELFF
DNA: TGTGCCAGCAGGGCGCAGGTGGACCCCGGGGAGCTGTTTTTT

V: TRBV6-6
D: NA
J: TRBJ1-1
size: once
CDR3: CASGLRGDTEAFF
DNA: TGTGCCAGCGGTCTGAGAGGGGACACTGAAGCTTTCTTT

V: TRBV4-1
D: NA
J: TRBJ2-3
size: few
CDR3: CASSHRDQRKNTDTQYF
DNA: TGCGCCAGCAGCCACAGAGACCAGCGGAAAAACACAGATACGCAGTATTTT